The rows below give T cell receptor beta chains drawn from one sample of a study of T cells after yellow fever vaccination. TCRdb re-called the 5' RACE reads through MiXCR, storing one row per CDR3 protein. The table has 200,000 to 300,000 distinct CDR3 sequences, around 6.7% seen once. The sample consisted of CD4+ T cells sorted from PBMCs, taken on the day of the yellow fever booster vaccination. These receptor sequences come from a man aged 25-40 years who received the YFV17D yellow fever vaccine. CDR3s include the opening cysteine and the closing phenylalanine or tryptophan. A D gene is named only where the DNA matches it firmly. Rows may omit the clone size; those that give it use once, few, many or a size class.

j_call	clone_size	v_call	d_call	cdr3_nt	cdr3_aa
TRBJ1-2	many	TRBV7-8	.	TGTGCCAGCAGCTCATCCCTCCTGACAGGCCGAAACGGGGGTGGCTACACCTTC	CASSSSLLTGRNGGGYTF
TRBJ2-7	.	TRBV20-1	.	TGCAGTGCTACCGGGACTCTTTTGAACGAGCAGTACTTC	CSATGTLLNEQYF
TRBJ2-1	many	TRBV6-2/TRBV6-3	.	TGTGCCGTGGCGGGATCATACAATGAGCAGTTCTTC	CAVAGSYNEQFF
TRBJ2-1	few	TRBV11-2	.	TGTGCCAGCAGCACCTCCCCGGATGAGCAGTTCTTC	CASSTSPDEQFF
TRBJ2-3	.	TRBV30	.	TGTGCCTGGGGCCCCGGGACCACAGATACGCAGTATTTT	CAWGPGTTDTQYF
TRBJ2-7	many	TRBV5-6	TRBD2	TGTGCCAGCAGCTTTCGGACTAGCGGGAGTGATGCCTACGAGCAGTACTTC	CASSFRTSGSDAYEQYF
TRBJ2-3	many	TRBV20-1	TRBD2	TGCAGTGCTAGACCCCAATCGCTAGCGGCAAGCACAGATACGCAGTATTTT	CSARPQSLAASTDTQYF
TRBJ1-2	many	TRBV6-5	.	TGTGCCAGCAGTTACTTACCGGGAACCCATTGGGGCTACACCTTC	CASSYLPGTHWGYTF
TRBJ2-6	few	TRBV20-1	.	TGCAGTGCTAGAGGGGCAGGACCCTCTGGGGCCAACGTCCTGACTTTC	CSARGAGPSGANVLTF
TRBJ2-5	many	TRBV7-2	TRBD2	TGTGCCAGCAGCCATAGACTAGCGGGAGTTGGGGGGGATACCCAGTACTTC	CASSHRLAGVGGDTQYF
TRBJ2-7	.	TRBV18	.	TGTGCCAGCTCACCGGCAGTTATCTACGAGCAGTACTTC	CASSPAVIYEQYF
TRBJ1-1	many	TRBV12-3/TRBV12-4	.	TGTGCCAGCAGTTTAGGGGTGATCGCTTTCTTT	CASSLGVIAFF
TRBJ1-5	.	TRBV12-3/TRBV12-4	.	TGTGCCAGCAAGATTGGGAGCAATCAGCCCCAGCATTTT	CASKIGSNQPQHF
TRBJ2-5	.	TRBV4-2	TRBD1	TGTGCCAGCAGCCAAGGGGGAGACAGGGGGGAGACCCAGTACTTC	CASSQGGDRGETQYF
TRBJ2-7	many	TRBV20-1	.	TGCAGTGCTAGAAGCGGTAGCGGCTACTACGAGCAGTACTTC	CSARSGSGYYEQYF
TRBJ1-3	few	TRBV20-1	TRBD1	TGCAGTGCTACGCACAGGGGATCTGGAAACACCATATATTTT	CSATHRGSGNTIYF